This T cell receptor beta chain originates from a study of blood T cells in healthy people across ages. Per-sample yields of isolated PBMCs were at least 6 million. CDR1 and CDR2 (germline): DFQATT, SNEGSKA (reference sequence). The CDR3 length is 15 residues. J gave up 7 bases and V 5 bases, and 10 bases lay outside the gene matches. This clonotype occurred a few times. Using a J-beta primer mix together with a sample-barcoded 5' primer, a second PCR was run for about 6 to 12 cycles. TCRdb re-called the 5' RACE reads with MiXCR, one entry per CDR3 protein. The table shows 710,000 or so distinct CDR3 sequences, with 22% occurring only once.

This sequence was found in a man in his 70s in good health. This chain links TRBV20-1 with TRBJ2-5; 13 bases align to TRBD2. Sequencing was performed on blood. The CDR3 DNA reads as TGCAGTGCTGTACAGGGACTAGCGGGGAAGAGGACCCAGTACTTC. Translated, it gives CSAVQGLAGKRTQYF.